This TCR beta chain is drawn from a study of blood T cell repertoires in COVID-19. Study background: The study drew acute and convalescent COVID-19 samples from the United States, Italy and Spain. PBMCs, B-cell-depleted T cells, or T cells provided the cDNA or gDNA that made up the material.

Study processing details: Amplified reference gene primers provided the basis for estimating nucleated cell counts. Only in-frame clones appear in the TCRdb table, and some are missing; sequencing was by immunoSEQ multiplex PCR. The DNA was the basis for D and trimming; V, J and clone size are from that table. The table has 240,000 or so clones, 70% to 90% seen once. The CDR3 consists of 14 residues. Germline V gene sequence: CDR1 KGHSH, CDR2 LQKENI. V was pared by 5 bases and J by 5 bases, with 12 bases between. The sample consisted of peripheral blood. The sequence derives from a man between 60 and 70 years old with acute or convalescent COVID-19. V is TRBV18 and J is TRBJ1-4; D not resolved. The CDR3 loop is CASSSGIQNEKLFF. As DNA, the CDR3 is TGTGCCAGCTCATCCGGGATCCAAAATGAAAAACTGTTTTTT.